Listed below are T cell receptor beta chains from one sample, sequenced in a study of blood T cell repertoires in COVID-19. Repertoires were generated with immunoSEQ multiplex PCR, while TCRdb's copy carries only in-frame clones and drops some. The sample gives some 240,000 clones, around 90% of which show up once; 2.1% is in the top ten. The sequencing sample was made of peripheral blood. The source is a woman aged 60-75 years with COVID-19, enrolled during active disease. Both conserved end residues are part of each CDR3. A D gene is named only where the DNA matches it firmly. Clone sizes are given selectively: once, few, many, or a class where the clone is expanded.

d_gene: TRBD1; abundance: .; j_gene: TRBJ2-5; v_gene: TRBV2; CDR3aa: CASSGTGQETQYF; CDR3nt: TGTGCCAGCAGTGGGACAGGCCAAGAGACCCAGTACTTC
d_gene: .; abundance: .; j_gene: TRBJ1-2; v_gene: TRBV7-9; CDR3aa: CASSFQGGTEDYGYTF; CDR3nt: TGTGCCAGCAGCTTTCAAGGGGGTACCGAGGACTATGGCTACACCTTC
d_gene: .; abundance: .; j_gene: TRBJ1-4; v_gene: TRBV27; CDR3aa: CASSQAYLPPVEKLFF; CDR3nt: TGTGCCAGCAGCCAAGCCTACCTACCCCCGGTAGAAAAACTGTTTTTT
d_gene: .; abundance: .; j_gene: TRBJ1-1; v_gene: TRBV19; CDR3aa: CASKGPGLTEAFF; CDR3nt: TGTGCCAGTAAGGGGCCCGGCCTTACTGAAGCTTTCTTT
d_gene: TRBD2; abundance: .; j_gene: TRBJ2-3; v_gene: TRBV9; CDR3aa: CASSAQSGVASGGTDTQYF; CDR3nt: TGTGCCAGCAGCGCCCAGTCGGGGGTTGCTAGCGGGGGAACAGATACGCAGTATTTT
d_gene: .; abundance: .; j_gene: TRBJ2-2; v_gene: TRBV7-2; CDR3aa: CASSLEQAPGIRIAGELFF; CDR3nt: TGTGCCAGCAGCTTAGAACAGGCCCCTGGGATCCGGATTGCGGGGGAGCTGTTTTTT
d_gene: .; abundance: .; j_gene: TRBJ1-1; v_gene: TRBV6-5; CDR3aa: CASSRPGTVGTEAFF; CDR3nt: TGTGCCAGCAGCCGCCCAGGGACTGTGGGGACTGAAGCTTTCTTT
d_gene: .; abundance: once; j_gene: TRBJ1-6; v_gene: TRBV11-1; CDR3aa: CASSRQTAYNSPLHF; CDR3nt: TGTGCCAGCAGCCGACAGACAGCCTATAATTCACCCCTCCACTTT
d_gene: .; abundance: .; j_gene: TRBJ1-2; v_gene: TRBV6-6; CDR3aa: CASSPQETGGGSGYTF; CDR3nt: TGTGCCAGCAGCCCACAAGAGACCGGGGGGGGTAGTGGCTACACCTTC
d_gene: .; abundance: .; j_gene: TRBJ1-5; v_gene: TRBV6-2/TRBV6-3; CDR3aa: CASSITRQPQHF; CDR3nt: TGTGCCAGCAGTATTACAAGACAGCCCCAGCATTTT
d_gene: .; abundance: once; j_gene: TRBJ1-2; v_gene: TRBV4-2; CDR3aa: CASSQDVAFHYGYTF; CDR3nt: TGTGCCAGCAGCCAAGATGTAGCCTTTCACTATGGCTACACCTTC
d_gene: .; abundance: .; j_gene: TRBJ2-1; v_gene: TRBV7-9; CDR3aa: CASSPFLDSYNEQFF; CDR3nt: TGTGCCAGCAGCCCTTTCCTGGACAGTTACAATGAGCAGTTCTTC
d_gene: TRBD2; abundance: .; j_gene: TRBJ2-3; v_gene: TRBV4-1; CDR3aa: CASSRSAGASTDTQYF; CDR3nt: TGCGCCAGCAGCCGGTCAGCGGGGGCAAGCACAGATACGCAGTATTTT
d_gene: TRBD1; abundance: .; j_gene: TRBJ1-6; v_gene: TRBV7-2; CDR3aa: CASSVGQGAINSPLHF; CDR3nt: TGTGCCAGCAGCGTAGGACAGGGTGCTATCAATTCACCCCTCCACTTT
d_gene: .; abundance: once; j_gene: TRBJ2-2; v_gene: TRBV11-3; CDR3aa: CASSLGSTGELFF; CDR3nt: TGTGCCAGCAGCTTGGGGAGCACCGGGGAGCTGTTTTTT
d_gene: TRBD1; abundance: .; j_gene: TRBJ2-3; v_gene: TRBV5-4; CDR3aa: CASSLWTGGTDTQYF; CDR3nt: TGTGCCAGCAGCCTATGGACAGGGGGAACAGATACGCAGTATTTT
d_gene: TRBD1; abundance: once; j_gene: TRBJ1-2; v_gene: TRBV7-2; CDR3aa: CASSPRDRVFGGYTF; CDR3nt: TGTGCCAGCAGCCCCCGGGACAGGGTTTTTGGTGGCTACACCTTC
d_gene: .; abundance: .; j_gene: TRBJ1-4; v_gene: TRBV7-6; CDR3aa: CASSLGYGLGEKLFF; CDR3nt: TGTGCCAGCAGCCTAGGATACGGGTTGGGTGAAAAACTGTTTTTT
d_gene: .; abundance: .; j_gene: TRBJ1-6; v_gene: TRBV6-1; CDR3aa: CASSEQGLTNSPLHF; CDR3nt: TGTGCCAGCAGTGAACAGGGTCTAACGAATTCACCCCTCCACTTT
d_gene: TRBD1; abundance: .; j_gene: TRBJ1-2; v_gene: TRBV4-1; CDR3aa: CASSQVMKRFGQGYGYTF; CDR3nt: TGCGCCAGCAGCCAAGTAATGAAGCGTTTTGGACAGGGGTATGGCTACACCTTC
d_gene: TRBD1; abundance: .; j_gene: TRBJ2-1; v_gene: TRBV11-2; CDR3aa: CASSLNPGQGPDQQFF; CDR3nt: TGTGCCAGCAGCTTGAACCCGGGACAGGGACCCGATCAGCAGTTCTTC
d_gene: .; abundance: .; j_gene: TRBJ2-7; v_gene: TRBV19; CDR3aa: CASSVQVDYEQYF; CDR3nt: TGTGCCAGTAGTGTACAGGTGGATTACGAGCAGTACTTC
d_gene: TRBD2; abundance: .; j_gene: TRBJ2-1; v_gene: TRBV5-5; CDR3aa: CASSLSGTSGAARYNEQFF; CDR3nt: TGTGCCAGCAGCTTGTCCGGGACTAGCGGGGCGGCCCGATACAATGAGCAGTTCTTC
d_gene: TRBD1; abundance: .; j_gene: TRBJ1-4; v_gene: TRBV7-9; CDR3aa: CASRQPGQANEKLFF; CDR3nt: TGTGCCAGCAGGCAACCGGGACAGGCTAATGAAAAACTGTTTTTT
d_gene: .; abundance: .; j_gene: TRBJ2-1; v_gene: TRBV6-5; CDR3aa: CASSYLSSVDEQFF; CDR3nt: TGTGCCAGCAGTTACTTATCTAGCGTCGATGAGCAGTTCTTC
d_gene: .; abundance: .; j_gene: TRBJ1-5; v_gene: TRBV12-5; CDR3aa: CASGQGATLGNQPQHF; CDR3nt: TGTGCTAGTGGTCAAGGGGCAACCCTCGGCAATCAGCCCCAGCATTTT
d_gene: .; abundance: once; j_gene: TRBJ1-6; v_gene: TRBV2; CDR3aa: CASSSDGVSPLHF; CDR3nt: TGTGCCAGCAGTTCCGACGGAGTTTCACCCCTCCACTTT
d_gene: TRBD1; abundance: .; j_gene: TRBJ1-1; v_gene: TRBV5-1; CDR3aa: CASSLVPGQGRYTEAFF; CDR3nt: TGCGCCAGCAGCTTGGTCCCTGGACAGGGCCGTTACACTGAAGCTTTCTTT
d_gene: .; abundance: .; j_gene: TRBJ2-1; v_gene: TRBV11-2; CDR3aa: CASSLGTTLAQKQFF; CDR3nt: TGTGCCAGCAGCTTAGGAACCACTTTAGCGCAAAAGCAGTTCTTC
d_gene: TRBD1; abundance: few; j_gene: TRBJ1-6; v_gene: TRBV7-9; CDR3aa: CASSFGGQSYNSPLHF; CDR3nt: TGTGCCAGCAGCTTTGGGGGACAGTCCTATAATTCACCCCTCCACTTT
d_gene: .; abundance: once; j_gene: TRBJ1-1; v_gene: TRBV11-2; CDR3aa: CASSMTATGNTEAFF; CDR3nt: TGTGCCAGCAGCATGACAGCGACCGGTAACACTGAAGCTTTCTTT
d_gene: .; abundance: .; j_gene: TRBJ1-1; v_gene: TRBV19; CDR3aa: CASSIGHTNTEAFF; CDR3nt: TGTGCCAGTAGTATAGGACACACGAACACTGAAGCTTTCTTT
d_gene: TRBD2; abundance: .; j_gene: TRBJ2-5; v_gene: TRBV5-4; CDR3aa: CASSFRLAGVQETQYF; CDR3nt: TGTGCCAGCAGCTTTCGTCTAGCGGGGGTCCAAGAGACCCAGTACTTC
d_gene: .; abundance: .; j_gene: TRBJ1-1; v_gene: TRBV19; CDR3aa: CASSNNQVTNTEAFF; CDR3nt: TGTGCCAGTAGTAATAATCAGGTTACGAACACTGAAGCTTTCTTT
d_gene: .; abundance: .; j_gene: TRBJ1-5; v_gene: TRBV20-1; CDR3aa: CSASPGGKYSNQPQHF; CDR3nt: TGCAGTGCTAGTCCTGGGGGGAAGTATAGCAATCAGCCCCAGCATTTT
d_gene: .; abundance: .; j_gene: TRBJ1-1; v_gene: TRBV10-3; CDR3aa: CAISERQSNTEAFF; CDR3nt: TGTGCCATCAGTGAGCGTCAGTCGAACACTGAAGCTTTCTTT
d_gene: TRBD1; abundance: .; j_gene: TRBJ1-1; v_gene: TRBV4-1; CDR3aa: CASSPIRTGPANTEAFF; CDR3nt: TGCGCCAGCAGCCCTATCCGGACAGGGCCGGCGAACACTGAAGCTTTCTTT
d_gene: .; abundance: .; j_gene: TRBJ2-2; v_gene: TRBV4-1; CDR3aa: CASSHRGGTNTGELFF; CDR3nt: TGCGCCAGCAGCCATAGGGGCGGAACTAACACCGGGGAGCTGTTTTTT
d_gene: TRBD2; abundance: once; j_gene: TRBJ2-1; v_gene: TRBV7-9; CDR3aa: CASRQTSDQNEQFF; CDR3nt: TGTGCCAGCAGACAGACTAGCGACCAGAATGAGCAGTTCTTC
d_gene: .; abundance: .; j_gene: TRBJ1-6; v_gene: TRBV7-9; CDR3aa: CASSLGGLQETLHF; CDR3nt: TGTGCCAGCAGCTTAGGGGGACTCCAGGAGACCCTCCACTTT
d_gene: TRBD1; abundance: .; j_gene: TRBJ1-5; v_gene: TRBV28; CDR3aa: CASSSGGNQPQHF; CDR3nt: TGTGCCAGCAGTTCAGGGGGGAATCAGCCCCAGCATTTT
d_gene: .; abundance: .; j_gene: TRBJ2-2; v_gene: TRBV5-4; CDR3aa: CASSFGGVTGELFF; CDR3nt: TGTGCCAGCAGCTTCGGAGGGGTCACCGGGGAGCTGTTTTTT